This is a list of T cell receptor beta chains from one sample in a study of T-cell memory formation after mild COVID-19. Each CDR3 protein gets one entry after TCRdb re-called the 5' RACE reads with MiXCR. The sample lists under 200,000 distinct CDR3 sequences; roughly 28% were seen once. The sample taken for sequencing was PBMCs or a T cell subset sorted from them (not recorded which). These receptors all come from an adult woman who had mild COVID-19 (a few samples of this study predate the infection). Cell type and time point are not known. Each CDR3 is given with its conserved first and last residue. D genes are given only for firm matches. Clone size, where shown, is once, few, many, or a class for clones that have expanded.

>-|TRBJ1-4|TRBV7-2|-
CASSAQQGSANEKLFF
TGTGCCAGCAGCGCCCAACAGGGCTCAGCTAATGAAAAACTGTTTTTT
>-|TRBJ2-7|TRBV18|TRBD2
CASSLRTSGRERVYEQYF
TGTGCCAGCTCACTGAGGACTAGCGGGAGAGAACGAGTCTACGAGCAGTACTTC
>-|TRBJ1-1|TRBV11-3|-
CASSPRSRRAFEAFF
TGTGCCAGCAGCCCACGATCCCGACGGGCTTTTGAAGCTTTCTTT
>few|TRBJ2-5|TRBV12-3/TRBV12-4|-
CASSSSDGGETQYF
TGTGCCAGCAGTTCCTCCGACGGAGGGGAGACCCAGTACTTC
>few|TRBJ2-3|TRBV28|-
CASSSPVDRTKKDTQYF
TGTGCCAGCAGTTCCCCTGTGGATCGGACCAAGAAGGATACGCAGTATTTT
>-|TRBJ2-7|TRBV13|TRBD2
CASSPQRGGEQYF
TGTGCCAGCAGCCCCCAGCGGGGAGGCGAGCAGTACTTC
>-|TRBJ1-5|TRBV4-1|TRBD1
CASSLLRTGQPQHF
TGCGCCAGCAGCCTATTAAGGACAGGGCAGCCCCAGCATTTT
>-|TRBJ2-2|TRBV13|TRBD1
CASSLPDRGSTGELFF
TGTGCCAGCAGCTTACCGGACAGGGGAAGCACCGGGGAGCTGTTTTTT
>few|TRBJ2-7|TRBV12-3/TRBV12-4|-
CASREGIASYEQYF
TGTGCCAGCAGAGAGGGGATCGCCTCCTACGAGCAGTACTTC
>-|TRBJ2-2|TRBV5-1|-
CASSLSGKKNGELFF
TGCGCCAGCAGCTTGAGCGGAAAGAAAAACGGGGAGCTGTTTTTT
>-|TRBJ2-7|TRBV4-2|TRBD1
CASSPDREIYEQYF
TGTGCCAGCAGCCCGGACAGGGAGATCTACGAGCAGTACTTC
>few|TRBJ2-5|TRBV3-1|-
CASSQNSVVGPRGTQYF
TGTGCCAGCAGCCAAAACTCCGTAGTCGGACCGAGAGGGACCCAGTACTTC
>few|TRBJ1-2|TRBV11-2|-
CASSLDYGGNYGYTF
TGTGCCAGCAGCTTAGATTATGGGGGGAACTATGGCTACACCTTC
>many|TRBJ1-4|TRBV25-1|-
CASSEVRGKLFF
TGTGCCAGCAGTGAAGTTAGGGGAAAACTGTTTTTT
>-|TRBJ2-3|TRBV20-1|TRBD2
CSARMPGLPTDTQYF
TGCAGTGCTAGGATGCCGGGACTACCAACAGATACGCAGTATTTT
>-|TRBJ1-6|TRBV5-1|TRBD1
CASGTGDSPLHF
TGCGCCAGCGGGACAGGGGATTCACCCCTCCACTTT
>few|TRBJ2-2|TRBV2|-
CASRRETGELFF
TGTGCCAGCAGGCGCGAGACCGGGGAGCTGTTTTTT
>-|TRBJ2-1|TRBV14|-
CASSPPGREQFF
TGTGCCAGCAGCCCCCCTGGGAGGGAGCAGTTCTTC
>-|TRBJ1-2|TRBV20-1|TRBD1
CSARPTDRVTSGYTF
TGCAGTGCTAGACCAACCGACAGGGTGACAAGTGGCTACACCTTC
>-|TRBJ2-2|TRBV29-1|-
CSVEENTGELFF
TGCAGCGTTGAAGAGAACACCGGGGAGCTGTTTTTT
>many|TRBJ1-5|TRBV20-1|TRBD1
CSASGAGGVEPQHF
TGCAGTGCTAGCGGGGCAGGGGGGGTCGAGCCCCAGCATTTT
>few|TRBJ2-7|TRBV29-1|-
CSVLVVLKYEQYF
TGCAGCGTTTTAGTCGTCCTGAAGTACGAGCAGTACTTC
>-|TRBJ2-7|TRBV4-1|TRBD2
CASSQDIGGVYEQYF
TGCGCCAGCAGCCAAGATATCGGGGGGGTCTACGAGCAGTACTTC
>few|TRBJ2-1|TRBV4-2|TRBD1
CASSYTLTGETYNEQFF
TGTGCCAGCAGCTACACCCTGACAGGGGAAACCTACAATGAGCAGTTCTTC
>-|TRBJ2-7|TRBV29-1|-
CSVDSGIPGEQYF
TGCAGCGTTGATTCTGGAATTCCTGGCGAGCAGTACTTC
>-|TRBJ1-1|TRBV4-2|-
CASSQDLEGNSEAFF
TGTGCCAGCAGCCAAGATTTAGAGGGGAACTCTGAAGCTTTCTTT